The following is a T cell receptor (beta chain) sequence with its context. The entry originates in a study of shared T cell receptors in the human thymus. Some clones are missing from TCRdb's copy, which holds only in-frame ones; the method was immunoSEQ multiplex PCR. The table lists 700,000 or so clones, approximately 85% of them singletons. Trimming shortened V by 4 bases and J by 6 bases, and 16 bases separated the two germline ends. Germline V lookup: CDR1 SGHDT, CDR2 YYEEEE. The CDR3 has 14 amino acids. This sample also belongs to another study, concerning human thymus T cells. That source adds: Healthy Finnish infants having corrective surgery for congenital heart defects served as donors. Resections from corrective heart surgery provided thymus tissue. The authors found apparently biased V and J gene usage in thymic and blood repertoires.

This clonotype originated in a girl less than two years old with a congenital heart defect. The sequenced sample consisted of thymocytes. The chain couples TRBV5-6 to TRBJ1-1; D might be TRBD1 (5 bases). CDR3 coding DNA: TGTGCCAGCAGCGCCCTACAGGAGATACCTGAAGCTTTCTTT. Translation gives CASSALQEIPEAFF.